One and the same sample provided the 31 T cell receptor beta chains below, sequenced in a study of T cells expressing NK-cell markers (dated by TCRdb to 2018 to 2021). Library preparation used 5' RACE. The sample was run on an Illumina HiSeq 2000. The reads underwent TCRdb reprocessing, giving one record for each CDR3 protein sequence and no DNA. Per the sample table, the count is around 550,000 distinct CDR3 sequences. Roughly 3.6% of the sample comes from the top ten. What was sequenced was blood T cells: a sorted CD56 or NKG2C T cell subset, CD4+ or CD8+ T cells, or bulk PBMC T cells (not recorded which). The receptors were sampled from a man between 18 and 35 years old in good health. Donor details come from another sample of the same person, matched by shared clones.

The chain carries TRBV5-6 and TRBJ2-1; the D gene TCRdb calls, TRBD2, cannot be checked with no DNA. This CDR3 contains 16 residues. CDR1 is SGHDT, CDR2 YYEEEE, per germline. The CDR3 spells CASSLARLAGWNEQFF.

The CDR3 loop reads CASSLESLGQPQHF. The V and J genes are TRBV12-3 or TRBV12-4 and TRBJ1-5. The CDR3 totals 14 residues.

J is TRBJ1-6 and V is TRBV5-1; TCRdb selects TRBD1, and the lack of DNA leaves this call unchecked. Germline values: CDR1 SGHRS, CDR2 YFSETQ. The CDR3 loop spans 15 amino acids. The CDR3: CASSTGQDYNSPLHF.

V is TRBV5-6 and J is TRBJ2-3; the D call of TRBD1 rests on TCRdb alone, since no DNA is present to check it. Germline CDR1 and CDR2: SGHDT and YYEEEE. This CDR3 has 14 amino acids. CDR3 residues: CASSPGQLLDTQYF.

The V and J genes are TRBV20-1 and TRBJ2-1; the D call of TRBD2 rests on TCRdb alone, since no DNA is present to check it. The CDR3 has 16 amino acids. Germline V gene data show CDR1 as DFQATT and CDR2 as SNEGSKA (reference sequence). The CDR3 is CSATYLAGAIYNEQFF.

This sequence joins TRBV7-8 and TRBJ2-3; TCRdb's assignment of TRBD1 cannot be checked, as there is no DNA. Germline assignment: CDR1 SGHVS and CDR2 FQNEAQ. The CDR3 covers 15 residues. CDR3: CASSFVGPHTDTQYF.

The chain employs TRBV9 and TRBJ2-7; TCRdb designates TRBD1, a call that cannot be tested without DNA. The CDR3 runs 17 residues. Germline CDR1 reads SGDLS; CDR2 reads YYNGEE. The CDR3 protein is CASSAGSRDRGYHEQYF.

The chain carries TRBV12-3 or TRBV12-4 and TRBJ2-7; TCRdb's D gene call, TRBD2, goes unchecked for lack of DNA. CDR3 size: 19 residues. The CDR3 spells CASSLGPLGLAGGAYEQYF.

The chain is built from TRBV12-3 or TRBV12-4 and TRBJ2-3; TCRdb's D gene call, TRBD1, goes unchecked for lack of DNA. CDR3 size: 15 residues. This CDR3 is CASSWTGAPRDTQYF.

Here the CDR3 reads CASRKQGARGETQYF. V and J are TRBV6-1 and TRBJ2-5; TCRdb gives TRBD1 as the D gene, but with no DNA this cannot be confirmed. The CDR3 loop spans 15 amino acids. The germline V gene encodes CDR1 MNHNS and CDR2 SASEGT.

This chain joins TRBV5-1 and TRBJ2-3; no DNA is available, so the TRBD2 call from TCRdb remains unchecked. The CDR3 loop spans 17 amino acids. The germline V gene has CDR1 SGHRS and CDR2 YFSETQ. The chain's CDR3 is CASSYYSLAGRADTQYF.

V is TRBV11-2 and J is TRBJ2-3; the D call of TRBD2 rests on TCRdb alone, since no DNA is present to check it. Germline assignment: CDR1 SGHAT and CDR2 FQNNGV. There are 18 residues in the CDR3. CDR3 in amino acids: CASSPTVGLAGETDTQYF.

This sequence joins TRBV7-8 and TRBJ1-6; TCRdb returns TRBD1, unconfirmable since there is no DNA. Germline V gene sequence: CDR1 SGHVS, CDR2 FQNEAQ. This CDR3 region has 13 residues. The CDR3 loop is CASSRDRDQSLHF.

This sequence joins TRBV18 and TRBJ2-7; the D gene TCRdb calls, TRBD1, cannot be checked with no DNA. This CDR3 is 12 amino acids long. In germline, CDR1 is KGHSH, CDR2 LQKENI. CDR3 sequence: CASSPPTGEQYF.

The V call is TRBV18, the J call TRBJ2-1. Germline loops: CDR1 KGHSH, CDR2 LQKENI. CDR3 length: 17 amino acids. The chain's CDR3 is CASSPPGLATSYNEQFF.

The chain couples TRBV12-3 or TRBV12-4 to TRBJ2-3; TCRdb's assignment of TRBD1 cannot be checked, as there is no DNA. The CDR3 is made up of 16 amino acids. This CDR3 reads CASSFIPGTGEDTQYF.

The chain joins TRBV20-1 to TRBJ2-3; the D call from TCRdb, TRBD2, cannot be confirmed without DNA. The germline gives CDR1 DFQATT, CDR2 SNEGSKA (reference sequence). CDR3 length: 16 amino acids. This CDR3 is CSAPWLADTSTDTQYF.

The chain combines TRBV10-2 with TRBJ2-1; lacking DNA, the TRBD2 call made by TCRdb goes unchecked. Germline V gene lookup returns CDR1 WSHSY and CDR2 SAAADI. The CDR3 is 16 residues long. The CDR3 here is CASMGWADQSYNEQFF.

The chain recombines TRBV4-2 with TRBJ2-7. CDR3 length equals 12 residues. Looked up from germline, CDR1 is LGHNA and CDR2 is YNFKEQ. The CDR3 is CASSQDFGEQYF.

The chain couples TRBV12-3 or TRBV12-4 to TRBJ1-5. The CDR3 extends over 14 amino acids. The chain's CDR3 is CASSPEGIHQPQHF.

The CDR3 region is CASSLGLAGEVYEQYF. The V gene is TRBV7-9, the J gene TRBJ2-7; TCRdb lists TRBD2, though no DNA is available to test this call. The CDR3 has 16 amino acids. In germline, CDR1 is SEHNR, CDR2 FQNEAQ (reference sequence).

The rearrangement uses TRBV20-1 and TRBJ2-4. The CDR3 is 13 amino acids. The germline V gene has CDR1 DFQATT and CDR2 SNEGSKA (reference sequence). Here the CDR3 reads CSSTDTAKNIQYF.

The gene calls are TRBV28 and TRBJ1-1; TCRdb's assignment of TRBD1 cannot be checked, as there is no DNA. CDR1 and CDR2 from the germline V gene are MDHEN and SYDVKM. This CDR3 is 13 amino acids long. This chain's CDR3 is CASGGGMNTEAFF. The complete variable domain, with remaining parts taken from reference TRBV28 and TRBJ1-1, reads DVKVTQSSRYLVKRTGEKVFLECVQDMDHENMFWYRQDPGLGLRLIYFSYDVKMKEKGDIPEGYSVSREKKERFSLILESASTNQTSMYLCASGGGMNTEAFFGQGTRLTVV.

This rearrangement joins TRBV7-8 to TRBJ2-5; TCRdb designates TRBD1, a call that cannot be tested without DNA. The CDR3 has 14 amino acids. The germline V gene encodes CDR1 SGHVS and CDR2 FQNEAQ. CDR3: CASSTWTGRQTQYF.

V is TRBV12-3 or TRBV12-4 and J is TRBJ2-7; lacking DNA, the TRBD2 call made by TCRdb goes unchecked. CDR3 size: 17 residues. The CDR3 reads CASSLQGSSGSSYEQYF.

This chain uses TRBV10-2 with TRBJ2-1; no DNA is available, so the TRBD2 call from TCRdb remains unchecked. The length of the CDR3 is 16 residues. CDR1 WSHSY and CDR2 SAAADI come from the germline V gene. The CDR3 loop is CASSLLAGNYVNEQFF.

The V and J genes are TRBV9 and TRBJ2-3; TCRdb selects TRBD2, and the lack of DNA leaves this call unchecked. The germline CDR1 and CDR2 sequences are SGDLS and YYNGEE. The length of the CDR3 is 17 residues. The CDR3 reads CASSVGLLAGVSDTQYF. The whole variable domain, filled in from reference TRBV9 and TRBJ2-3, reads DSGVTQTPKHLITATGQRVTLRCSPRSGDLSVYWYQQSLDQGLQFLIQYYNGEERAKGNILERFSAQQFPDLHSELNLSSLELGDSALYFCASSVGLLAGVSDTQYFGPGTRLTVL.

The chain joins TRBV20-1 to TRBJ2-7; absent DNA, TCRdb's TRBD2 call cannot be checked. CDR1 DFQATT and CDR2 SNEGSKA come from the germline V gene (reference sequence). This CDR3 has 14 amino acids. CDR3 loop: CSARGWAGIREQYF.

The chain has TRBV29-1 and TRBJ1-2. The germline V gene encodes CDR1 SQVTM and CDR2 ANQGSEA. CDR3 size: 13 residues. The CDR3 reads CSVERGIGYGYTF.

This sequence joins TRBV24-1 and TRBJ2-2; TCRdb gives TRBD1 as the D gene, but with no DNA this cannot be confirmed. Germline CDR1 reads KGHDR; CDR2 reads SFDVKD. The CDR3 length is 15 residues. The CDR3 here is CATRTGQTNTGELFF.

The chain carries TRBV27 and TRBJ2-2. Germline V gene data show CDR1 as MNHEY and CDR2 as SMNVEV (reference sequence). This CDR3 region has 14 residues. The CDR3 loop is CASSLSYNTGELFF.